What follows describes a single TCR beta chain. What it binds is not known. The sample originates from a study of T cells after yellow fever vaccination. Study findings and constraints: Weaker, the secondary response had a peak occurring faster, on day 5 versus 15. A small proportion of clonotypes was detected in both the CD4 and CD8 compartments.

TCR cDNA, made by 5'RACE template switching, carried an added universal primer site and UMIs. Via MiXCR, TCRdb re-called the 5' RACE reads, giving one row per CDR3 protein. The sample has over 300,000 distinct CDR3 sequences, 3.6% seen once. This material consisted of PBMCs, taken on the day of the yellow fever booster vaccination. The sequence was collected from a man aged 18 to 30 who received the YFV17D yellow fever vaccine.

The DNA for the CDR3 is TGTGCCAGCAGCTTACGGGGGGCCTTTCGGGAGACCCAGTACTTC. It encodes CASSLRGAFRETQYF. The gene calls are TRBV7-2 and TRBJ2-5, with a weak D call TRBD2 (7 bases). CDR3 size: 15 residues. Germline V gene sequence: CDR1 SGHTA, CDR2 FQGNSA. V shed 2 bases and J shed 5 bases, with 15 bases lying between them.